This TCR beta chain was captured in a study of vaccination and CD4 T cells after COVID-19. Whole-study context: Sampling that followed vaccination took place a median approximately 79 days after dose two, within a range of 14 to 241. The stimulating agents, overlapping spike peptides, came from SARS-CoV-2, HCoV-NL63, HCoV-OC43 and HCoV-229E.

The Oncomine TCR Beta short-read assay was what sequenced the DNA obtained from cultured CD4+ T cells. TCRdb redid the calling of the PCR reads with MiXCR, one entry per CDR3 protein. The sample shows more than 9,500 distinct CDR3 sequences, approximately 58% of them seen only once. Indicated treatment: roughly ten-day PBMC culture with coronavirus spike peptide pools or control peptides (ViraFEST assay). The CDR3 has 16 amino acids. Germline CDR1 reads KGHDR; CDR2 reads SFDVKD. V was pared by 0 bases and J by 1 base, with 10 bases between. With respect to this clonotype: Its specificity is unknown.

The specimen was CD4+ T cells from blood, cultured in vitro. The J gene is TRBJ2-3, the V gene TRBV24-1; D remains ambiguous. This clonotype was obtained from a human donor who had recovered from COVID-19. The CDR3 reads CATSDLFGTGTDTQYF. The CDR3, as DNA: TGTGCCACCAGTGATTTGTTTGGCACAGGCACAGATACGCAGTATTTT.